This T cell receptor (beta chain) was sequenced for a study of early T cells in non-severe SARS-CoV-2 infection. This clonotype occurred many times. The antigen is not known. Points from the study as a whole: VDJdb matching favored anti-spike CD8 responses, missing private and CD4 specificities.

TCRdb redid the calling of the 5' RACE reads with MiXCR, one entry per CDR3 protein. The top ten clones hold under 4% of a sample with approximately 67,000 distinct CDR3 sequences, over 8% of them seen once. This CDR3 comprises 14 residues. Germline V gene sequence: CDR1 MNHEY, CDR2 SVGEGT. After removal of 2 bases from V and 7 bases from J, the junction contained 5 bases not matched to a gene. This chain links TRBV6-2 or TRBV6-3 with TRBJ2-1; 7 nucleotides line up with TRBD1. The sample taken for sequencing was whole blood. The TCR comes from an adult who was a healthcare worker with PCR-confirmed SARS-CoV-2 infection or an uninfected control (not recorded which). The CDR3 bases are TGTGCCAGCAGTTACGAAGGGGGCGGTAATGAGCAGTTCTTC. The encoded protein is CASSYEGGGNEQFF.